What follows are 2 T cell receptor beta chains derived from one specimen sequenced in a study of shared clonotypes between healthy human individuals (dated by TCRdb to about 2020). Libraries were prepared through the immunoSEQ multiplex PCR assay. The table comes from immuneACCESS by way of TCRdb, which keeps in-frame sequences with V and J called. Part of the clones is missing from these tables; in studies checked, under half for an unresolved V gene and the rest for unknown reasons. This sample comprises around 2,000,000 clones, roughly 95% of them detected only once. The ten largest clones capture roughly 0.13% of the sample. The sample taken for sequencing was naive CD4+ T cells sorted from blood. Reading the label with the study, this specimen's cell subset or site is: CD45RA+ positively selected. The receptors were gathered from a man aged 18 to 35 in good health.

In regard to this clone: Distinct nucleotide sequences in the sample also encode this CDR3. This chain links TRBV2 with TRBJ2-2, with 11 bases matching TRBD1. Per the germline V gene, CDR1 is SNHLY and CDR2 is FYNNEI. This CDR3 is 15 amino acids long. V dropped 3 bases and J dropped 4; count of bases not matched to a gene: 1. The CDR3 region is CASSEGTGGTGELFF. CDR3 DNA sequence: TGTGCCAGCAGTGAGGGGACAGGGGGCACCGGGGAGCTGTTTTTT.

J is TRBJ2-7 and V is TRBV5-8; TRBD2 matches 10 bases. V dropped 0 bases and J dropped 4; count of bases not matched to a gene: 10. The CDR3 sequence is 17 residues long. Germline V gives CDR1 SGHTS, CDR2 YDEGEE. The CDR3 coding sequence is TGTGCCAGCAGCTTGGCCTGGATAGCGGGGGGCTTTTACGAGCAGTACTTC. Encoded protein: CASSLAWIAGGFYEQYF.